The 13 T cell receptor beta chains below all came from one sample that was sequenced in a study of Graves' ophthalmopathy and Graves' hyperthyroidism. The authors amplified TCR beta CDR3 regions from RNA transcripts. HTBI primers served in a first-round RT-PCR, which a second-round multiplex PCR followed. TCRdb recomputed calls from the multiplex PCR reads with MiXCR, one row per CDR3 protein. The sample lists around 1.1 million distinct CDR3 sequences; less than 45% were seen once. The sample taken for sequencing was peripheral blood or thyroid tissue (not recorded which). The receptor set was obtained from an adult man with Graves' hyperthyroidism.

This clonotype was recorded many times. The gene calls are TRBV9 and TRBJ1-5; 9 positions match TRBD1. Germline V CDR1 and CDR2: SGDLS, YYNGEE. The CDR3 covers 14 residues. Trimming cost V 3 bases and J 4 bases; bases outside gene matches: 2. The CDR3 sequence: CASSAGTGNQPQHF. CDR3 nucleotide sequence: TGTGCCAGCAGCGCAGGGACAGGGAATCAGCCCCAGCATTTT.

The genes are TRBV10-3 and TRBJ1-4; D unresolved. Per germline, CDR1 ENHRY and CDR2 SYGVKD. V lost 5 bases and J lost 0, with 10 bases in between. This CDR3 spans 15 amino acids. The CDR3 DNA follows: TGTGCCATCAGTTACTCGGATACAACTAATGAAAAACTGTTTTTT. Translated: CAISYSDTTNEKLFF.

This clonotype was detected ten times or more. V usage is TRBV10-3 and J usage is TRBJ1-1; D is possibly TRBD1 (6 bases). The CDR3 runs 17 residues. Germline V gives CDR1 ENHRY, CDR2 SYGVKD. The germline V and J ends were trimmed by 3 bases and 1 base, with 18 bases remaining between them. CDR3 sequence: CAISDPTRQVPNTEAFF. CDR3 bases: TGTGCCATCAGTGACCCCACCCGACAGGTGCCGAACACTGAAGCTTTCTTT.

This clonotype has a handful of counts. The chain links TRBV7-2 to TRBJ2-2; TRBD1 matches 10 bases. J lost 5 bases, V lost 5 bases, and 14 bases had no gene match. The germline V gene encodes CDR1 SGHTA and CDR2 FQGNSA. This CDR3 spans 18 amino acids. The chain's CDR3 is CASSRAGPGQGWTGELFF. The CDR3 DNA follows: TGTGCCAGCAGCCGAGCGGGACCGGGACAGGGGTGGACCGGGGAGCTGTTTTTT.

This clonotype was seen repeatedly, ten times or more. The V call is TRBV19, the J call TRBJ1-1, with a possible D match to TRBD1 (6 bases). The germline V gene has CDR1 LNHDA and CDR2 SQIVND (reference sequence). Trimming pared 5 bases from V and 3 bases from J, leaving 10 bases between. This CDR3 has 13 residues. CDR3 region: CASSQGRDTEAFF. DNA of the CDR3: TGTGCCAGTAGTCAGGGGCGAGACACTGAAGCTTTCTTT.

This clonotype was detected ten times or more. V is TRBV9 and J is TRBJ2-5; no definite D call. This CDR3 region has 14 residues. Germline V gene sequence: CDR1 SGDLS, CDR2 YYNGEE. The V and J ends lost 0 bases and 2 bases respectively, with 8 bases between them. The CDR3 sequence is CASSVAATQETQYF. CDR3 DNA sequence: TGTGCCAGCAGCGTAGCGGCTACTCAAGAGACCCAGTACTTC.

In its sample, this clonotype was seen a few times. The chain recombines TRBV6-5 with TRBJ2-2; D is unresolved. Germline values: CDR1 MNHEY, CDR2 SVGAGI. The CDR3 sequence is 15 residues long. Trimming left V 1 base short and J 0 bases short, with 6 bases between. CDR3: CASSYFDANTGELFF. The CDR3 nucleotides are TGTGCCAGCAGTTACTTCGACGCGAACACCGGGGAGCTGTTTTTT.

This clonotype was recorded at least ten times. V usage is TRBV11-2 and J usage is TRBJ2-7; D possibly uses TRBD1 or TRBD2 (5 bases each). Per the germline V gene, CDR1 is SGHAT and CDR2 is FQNNGV. The CDR3 has 16 amino acids. V shed 5 bases and J shed 2 bases, with 19 bases lying between them. In nucleotides, the CDR3 is TGTGCCAGCAGCGTTAACCGGGACGTGAGAACCTACGAGCAGTACTTC. Translated, it gives CASSVNRDVRTYEQYF. The variable domain in full, with the rest retrieved from reference TRBV11-2 and TRBJ2-7, is EAGVAQSPRYKIIEKRQSVAFWCNPISGHATLYWYQQILGQGPKLLIQFQNNGVVDDSQLPKDRFSAERLKGVDSTLKIQPAKLEDSAVYLCASSVNRDVRTYEQYFGPGTRLTVT.

The rearrangement links TRBV7-6 to TRBJ2-5, with D perhaps matching TRBD2 (6 bases). V gave up 5 bases and J gave up 5 bases, with 12 bases separating them. This CDR3 is built from 13 residues. Germline V gene sequence: CDR1 SGHVS, CDR2 FNYEAQ. The DNA for the CDR3 is TGTGCCAGCAGCATCGGAGGGACGGAGACCCAGTACTTC. It is translated as CASSIGGTETQYF. Looking up the rest from reference TRBV7-6 and TRBJ2-5 gives the full variable domain: GAGVSQSPRYKVTKRGQDVALRCDPISGHVSLYWYRQALGQGPEFLTYFNYEAQQDKSGLPNDRFSAERPEGSISTLTIQRTEQRDSAMYRCASSIGGTETQYFGPGTRLLVL.

This clonotype was observed many times. The chain employs TRBV19 and TRBJ2-5, with D possibly TRBD1 on 6 matching bases. V was shortened by 3 bases and J by 3 bases, with 8 bases between the two germline ends. CDR1 and CDR2 (germline): LNHDA, SQIVND (reference sequence). CDR3 length equals 13 residues. The CDR3 sequence: CASSIYREETQYF. In nucleotides, the CDR3 is TGTGCCAGTAGTATCTACAGGGAAGAGACCCAGTACTTC.

This clonotype was picked up many times. J is TRBJ1-4 and V is TRBV2, with D possibly being TRBD1 (5 bases). CDR1 SNHLY and CDR2 FYNNEI come from the germline V gene. The CDR3 spans 15 residues. Trimming cost V 2 bases and J 10 bases, with 17 bases left between them. The CDR3 sequence is CASSETWGSGGKLFF. For the CDR3, the DNA is TGTGCCAGCAGTGAAACGTGGGGGTCCGGCGGAAAACTGTTTTTT.

The chain joins TRBV7-2 to TRBJ2-2, with D uncertain. Trimming pared 11 bases from V and 1 base from J, leaving 20 bases between. This CDR3 is built from 16 residues. The V gene's germline CDR1 is SGHTA and CDR2 FQGNSA. CDR3 sequence (DNA): TGTGCCGGTAGCTTAGAAGCCTGGGGGAACACCGGGGAGCTGTTTTTT. Protein sequence: CAGSLEAWGNTGELFF.

This clonotype has a handful of counts. The V and J genes are TRBV20-1 and TRBJ1-4; perhaps TRBD1 as D (5 bases). This CDR3 is 14 amino acids long. V lost 0 bases and J lost 6, with 11 bases in between. The germline V gene has CDR1 DFQATT and CDR2 SNEGSKA (reference sequence). The CDR3 region is CSAREGGVDEKLFF. The CDR3 DNA follows: TGCAGTGCTAGAGAGGGGGGGGTTGATGAAAAACTGTTTTTT.